These 15 T cell receptor beta chains were sequenced from one sample in a study of T cell repertoires in aging, cancer and after chemotherapy. The template was genomic DNA from peripheral blood, not RNA. A mixed TRB-A/B primer pool amplified rearranged TRB by multiplex touch-down PCR. TCRdb reanalysed the multiplex PCR reads using MiXCR and keeps one entry per CDR3 protein. The profile shows about 13,000 distinct CDR3 sequences, roughly 26% of them singletons. The sequenced material came from blood. Receptor source: a human donor in good health.

The rearrangement links TRBV19 to TRBJ2-3, with 9 bases fitting TRBD1. Germline CDR1 and CDR2: LNHDA and SQIVND (reference sequence). V lost 3 bases and J lost 3; bases outside the gene matches: 4. The length of the CDR3 is 15 residues. The CDR3 spells CASSIQDRGTDTQYF. CDR3 nucleotide sequence: TGTGCCAGTAGTATTCAGGACAGGGGAACAGATACGCAGTATTTT.

A single count supports this clonotype. The V gene is TRBV14, the J gene TRBJ2-7, with D perhaps matching TRBD1 (5 bases). Per the germline V gene, CDR1 is SGHDN and CDR2 is FVKESK. CDR3 length: 12 amino acids. DNA for the CDR3: TGTGACAGCAGCCAGGGCGGCTACGAGCAGTACGTC. Translated, it gives CDSSQGGYEQYV.

The CDR3 region has the DNA TGTGCCAGCAGCTTATCGGCGGGGGGAGAGACCCAGTACTTC. This sequence encodes CASSLSAGGETQYF. The genes are TRBV7-9 and TRBJ2-5, with 8 nucleotides matching TRBD2. The V segment lost 2 bases and the J segment 4 bases; nucleotides outside the gene matches: 3. The CDR3 runs 14 residues. Germline CDR1 and CDR2: SEHNR and FQNEAQ (reference sequence). The complete variable domain, with remaining parts taken from reference TRBV7-9 and TRBJ2-5, reads DTGVSQNPRHKITKRGQNVTFRCDPISEHNRLYWYRQTLGQGPEFLTYFQNEAQLEKSRLLSDRFSAERPKGSFSTLEIQRTEQGDSAMYLCASSLSAGGETQYFGPGTRLLVL.

The rearrangement links TRBV29-1 to TRBJ2-3, with D unclear. The CDR3 loop spans 11 amino acids. The ends were cut back, 4 bases at V and 6 bases at J, with 8 bases in the middle. Per the germline V gene, CDR1 is SQVTM and CDR2 is ANQGSEA. The CDR3 sequence: CSVGLRDTQYF. The CDR3, as DNA: TGCAGCGTTGGACTTCGGGATACGCAGTATTTT.

V gene TRBV5-5 combines with J gene TRBJ2-3, with TRBD1 matching over 7 bases. Germline CDR1 is SGHKS and CDR2 is YYEKEE (reference sequence). V was pared by 5 bases and J by 1 base, with 4 bases of the junction left unmatched. The CDR3 is 14 residues long. CDR3 protein: CASRYRGRTDTQYF. CDR3 sequence (DNA): TGTGCCAGCAGATATAGGGGGCGCACAGATACGCAGTATTTT. Variable domain in full (rest from reference TRBV5-5 and TRBJ2-3): DAGVTQSPTHLIKTRGQQVTLRCSPISGHKSVSWYQQVLGQGPQFIFQYYEKEERGRGNFPDRFSARQFPNYSSELNVNALLLGDSALYLCASRYRGRTDTQYFGPGTRLTVL.

This clonotype has a handful of counts. V and J are TRBV27 and TRBJ2-3, with D possibly being TRBD2 (5 bases). Per germline, CDR1 MNHEY and CDR2 SMNVEV (reference sequence). V lost 3 bases to trimming and J lost 7 bases, with 17 bases between them. The CDR3 totals 15 residues. The CDR3 coding sequence is TGTGCCAGCAGTTTTTGGACTGGCGCCTCGTATACGCAGTATTTT. It encodes CASSFWTGASYTQYF.

The chain recombines TRBV5-4 with TRBJ2-7; TRBD1 is a possible D gene (6 bases). Germline V lookup: CDR1 SGHNT, CDR2 YYREEE (reference sequence). The germline V and J ends were trimmed by 5 bases and 2 bases, with 17 bases remaining between them. The CDR3 covers 15 residues. The CDR3 DNA reads TGTGCCAGCAGTATGAGGGACACAATAACCTACGAGCAGTACGTC. Its translation is CASSMRDTITYEQYV.

For the CDR3, the DNA is TGTGCCAGCAGCTTGGGACAGGGGGCGAACACCGGGGAGCTGTTTTTT. It yields the protein CASSLGQGANTGELFF. This chain uses TRBV5-4 with TRBJ2-2, with 9 bases that match TRBD1. From germline, CDR1 is SGHNT and CDR2 YYREEE (reference sequence). There are 16 residues in the CDR3. The junction had 0 bases not matched to a gene; V was cut back by 0 bases and J by 0 bases. Drawing the rest from reference TRBV5-4 and TRBJ2-2, the complete variable domain is ETGVTQSPTHLIKTRGQQVTLRCSSQSGHNTVSWYQQALGQGPQFIFQYYREEENGRGNFPPRFSGLQFPNYSSELNVNALELDDSALYLCASSLGQGANTGELFFGEGSRLTVL.

The J gene is TRBJ2-2, the V gene TRBV6-4, with 13 bases lining up with TRBD2. This CDR3 has 18 amino acids. The germline V gene encodes CDR1 MRHNA and CDR2 SNTAGT. In DNA form, the CDR3 reads TGTCCAGCATTCCTTTCCGGGACTAGCGGGGCCTGCACCGGGGAGCTGTTTTTT. This translates into CPAFLSGTSGACTGELFF.

The chain has TRBV6-6 and TRBJ2-7; weak D call: TRBD2 (6 bases). CDR3 length: 14 amino acids. Germline CDR1 is MNHNY and CDR2 is SVGAGI (reference sequence). The DNA of the CDR3 is TGTGCCATCAGTGAAGGGAGGCAGAGATACGAGCAGTACGTC. Translated, it gives CAISEGRQRYEQYV.

This clonotype has more than one count but fewer than ten. The chain uses TRBV6-1 and TRBJ1-2; 7 bases are a match to TRBD1. Germline lookup yields CDR1 MNHNS and CDR2 SASEGT. After removal of 2 bases from V and 6 bases from J, the junction contained 6 bases not matched to a gene. The CDR3 extends over 14 amino acids. CDR3 in amino acids: CASSERGTVNGYTF. The CDR3 bases are TGTGCCAGCAGTGAAAGAGGGACAGTTAATGGCTACACCTTC.

The V and J genes are TRBV21-1 and TRBJ1-5; the table's D call, TRBD1, has no DNA check behind it. TRBV21-1 is classified as a pseudogene. The CDR3 loop spans 14 amino acids. The CDR3 nucleotides are TGTGCCAGCAGCAAAGAGGCGCGGAATCAGCCCCAGCATTTT. This encodes CASSKEARNQPQHF.

In its sample, this clonotype was seen once. This could be a read error, since a much larger clone is one nucleotide away. The V call is TRBV20-1, the J call TRBJ2-7; D not resolved. The CDR3 loop spans 11 amino acids. V was shortened by 3 bases and J by 5 bases, with 8 bases between the two germline ends. Germline lookup yields CDR1 DFQATT and CDR2 SNEGSKA (reference sequence). The CDR3 nucleotides are TGCAGTGCTAGGACATGGAACGAGCAGTACGTC. It codes for CSARTWNEQYV.

The V and J genes are TRBV20-1 and TRBJ2-2, with D perhaps TRBD1 (6 bases). V lost 2 bases and J lost 5, with 15 bases in between. CDR1 DFQATT and CDR2 SNEGSKA come from the germline V gene (reference sequence). The CDR3 runs 15 residues. In nucleotides, the CDR3 is TGCAGTGCTAGACCCCAGGGGCTAGATACCGGGGAGCTGTTTTTT. It yields the protein CSARPQGLDTGELFF.

The CDR3: CASSLTGGTETQYF. The CDR3, as DNA: TGTGCCAGCAGCCTGACAGGGGGAACAGAGACCCAGTACTTC. This chain connects TRBV11-2 to TRBJ2-5, with 9 bases identical to TRBD1. With V trimmed by 5 bases and J by 4 bases, 5 bases remained unmatched. The CDR3 runs to 14 residues. Germline V lookup: CDR1 SGHAT, CDR2 FQNNGV.